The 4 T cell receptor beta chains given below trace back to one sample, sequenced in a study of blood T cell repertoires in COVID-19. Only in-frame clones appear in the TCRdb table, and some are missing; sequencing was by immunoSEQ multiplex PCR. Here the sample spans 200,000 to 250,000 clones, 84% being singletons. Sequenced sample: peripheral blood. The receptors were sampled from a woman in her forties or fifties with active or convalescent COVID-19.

The CDR3 sequence is CASSQTNEQFF. The DNA of the CDR3 is TGTGCCAGCAGCCAGACTAATGAGCAGTTCTTC. The rearrangement uses TRBV4-2 and TRBJ2-1; no clear D. Trimming stripped 3 bases from V and 7 bases from J, with 4 bases between. In germline, CDR1 is LGHNA, CDR2 YNFKEQ. This CDR3 comprises 11 residues.

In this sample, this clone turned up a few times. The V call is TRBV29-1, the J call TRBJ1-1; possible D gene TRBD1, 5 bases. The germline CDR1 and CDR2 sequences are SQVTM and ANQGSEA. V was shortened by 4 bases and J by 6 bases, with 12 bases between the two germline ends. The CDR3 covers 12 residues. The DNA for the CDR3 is TGCAGCGTTGGCGGGGACGAGGCTGAAGCTTTCTTT. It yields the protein CSVGGDEAEAFF.

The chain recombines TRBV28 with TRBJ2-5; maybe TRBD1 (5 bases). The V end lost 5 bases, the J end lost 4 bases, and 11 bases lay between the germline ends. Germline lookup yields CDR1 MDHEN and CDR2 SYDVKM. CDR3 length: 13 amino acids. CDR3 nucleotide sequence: TGTGCCAGCAGTCCCCGGACACTAGAGACCCAGTACTTC. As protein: CASSPRTLETQYF.

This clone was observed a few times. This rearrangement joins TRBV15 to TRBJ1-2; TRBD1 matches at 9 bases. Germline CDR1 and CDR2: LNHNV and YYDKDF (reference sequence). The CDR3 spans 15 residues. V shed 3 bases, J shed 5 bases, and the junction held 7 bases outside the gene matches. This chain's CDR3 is CATSRAGTGRYGYTF. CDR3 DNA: TGTGCCACCAGCAGGGCCGGGACAGGGAGATATGGCTACACCTTC.